These T cell receptor beta chains were read from a single sample in a study of identical twins. TCRdb passed the 5' RACE reads through MiXCR, listing each CDR3 protein once. Counted here are approximately 280,000 distinct CDR3 sequences, under 9.5% occurring once; the ten biggest clones make up about 2.1%. The same data also contributed to another study, on yellow fever vaccine responses in identical twins.

Sequenced input: memory (CD45RO+) T cells sorted from blood. The receptors were gathered from a woman aged 18-29 years in good health. Each CDR3 is given with its conserved first and last residue. The D gene is left open where the match is weak. Clone size, where shown, is once, few, many, or a class for clones that have expanded.

j_call clone_size v_call d_call cdr3_aa cdr3_nt
TRBJ2-1 . TRBV24-1 . CATSVSATNIKNEQFF TGTGCCACCAGTGTATCAGCTACCAATATTAAGAATGAGCAGTTCTTC
TRBJ2-1 many TRBV29-1 TRBD1 CSARVGQSPNSYNEQFF TGCAGCGCCCGAGTGGGACAGTCACCCAACTCCTACAATGAGCAGTTCTTC
TRBJ2-7 few TRBV3-1 TRBD2 CASSQDLVAGVYEQYF TGTGCCAGCAGCCAAGATCTCGTCGCGGGAGTGTACGAGCAGTACTTC
TRBJ2-5 . TRBV3-1 TRBD2 CASSHLAGKETQYF TGTGCCAGCAGCCATCTAGCGGGAAAAGAGACCCAGTACTTC
TRBJ2-3 few TRBV7-9 . CASGDIDTQYF TGTGCCAGCGGAGACATCGATACGCAGTATTTT
TRBJ1-1 . TRBV6-2/TRBV6-3 . CASSYAPDWNTEAFF TGTGCCAGCAGTTACGCCCCAGACTGGAACACTGAAGCTTTCTTT
TRBJ1-2 . TRBV14 . CASSQLLGGGLTPHYGYTF TGTGCCAGCAGCCAACTCCTTGGAGGGGGGCTTACCCCCCACTATGGCTACACCTTC
TRBJ1-2 few TRBV4-1 . CASSQGQTNTYGYTF TGCGCCAGCAGCCAAGGACAGACAAATACCTATGGCTACACCTTC
TRBJ2-2 many TRBV10-1 . CASSDTNTGELFF TGTGCCAGCAGTGACACGAACACCGGGGAGCTGTTTTTT
TRBJ2-1 few TRBV7-3 . CASSPTYNNEQFF TGTGCCAGCAGCCCCACCTACAACAATGAGCAGTTCTTC
TRBJ2-1 . TRBV6-1 TRBD1 CASSPKGATSYNEQFF TGTGCCAGCAGTCCCAAGGGGGCGACCTCCTACAATGAGCAGTTCTTC
TRBJ2-5 many TRBV24-1 . CATSVRGNGQETQYF TGTGCCACCAGTGTTAGAGGGAACGGCCAAGAGACCCAGTACTTC
TRBJ2-3 many TRBV12-3/TRBV12-4 TRBD2 CACASGNTDTQYF TGTGCGTGCGCTAGCGGGAACACAGATACGCAGTATTTT
TRBJ1-1 many TRBV5-1 TRBD1 CASSSTGQGNTEAFF TGCGCCAGCAGCAGTACGGGACAGGGGAATACTGAAGCTTTCTTT
TRBJ2-4 few TRBV18 TRBD1 CASSPLPGTGNIQYF TGTGCCAGCTCACCCCTACCCGGGACAGGAAACATTCAGTACTTC
TRBJ2-2 . TRBV7-2 . CASTSIGGSGELFF TGTGCCAGCACTTCTATCGGGGGCAGCGGGGAGCTGTTTTTT
TRBJ2-1 few TRBV5-4 TRBD2 CASRTTIAGPEGDEQFF TGTGCCAGCAGGACTACAATAGCGGGACCCGAGGGAGATGAGCAGTTCTTC
TRBJ2-7 few TRBV6-1 TRBD1 CASIPRQGFWGEQYF TGTGCCAGCATCCCAAGACAGGGCTTCTGGGGTGAGCAGTACTTC
TRBJ2-3 many TRBV29-1 . CSVDGRAPSTDTQYF TGCAGCGTTGACGGGCGGGCACCTAGCACAGATACGCAGTATTTT
TRBJ2-7 few TRBV25-1 TRBD2 CASSVSGREYEQYF TGTGCCAGCAGCGTTAGCGGGAGGGAGTACGAGCAGTACTTC
TRBJ2-7 many TRBV12-3/TRBV12-4 . CASSLVGTFNEQYF TGTGCCAGCAGTTTGGTTGGGACATTCAACGAGCAGTACTTC
TRBJ1-2 few TRBV11-2 . CASSYPGLIDYGYTF TGTGCCAGCAGCTACCCGGGACTAATAGATTATGGCTACACCTTC
TRBJ2-5 . TRBV2 TRBD1 CASSHDRGRETQYF TGTGCCAGCAGTCATGACAGGGGGAGAGAGACCCAGTACTTC
TRBJ2-6 many TRBV6-1 . CASSEDSSGANVLTF TGTGCCAGCAGTGAAGACAGCTCTGGGGCCAACGTCCTGACTTTC
TRBJ2-1 few TRBV29-1 TRBD1 CSVEVPGQPRYNEQFF TGCAGCGTTGAAGTACCGGGACAGCCCAGGTACAATGAGCAGTTCTTC
TRBJ2-3 . TRBV20-1 . CSASSGRADTQYF TGCAGTGCTAGTTCGGGTAGGGCAGATACGCAGTATTTT
TRBJ2-5 many TRBV7-9 . CASSFILVYQETQYF TGTGCCAGCAGCTTCATCCTAGTGTACCAAGAGACCCAGTACTTC
TRBJ2-1 many TRBV5-1 TRBD2 CASSLGKTSGGFEQFF TGCGCCAGCAGCTTGGGGAAGACTAGCGGGGGTTTTGAGCAGTTCTTC
TRBJ2-3 . TRBV2 . CASSTSDTQYF TGTGCCAGCAGTACATCAGATACGCAGTATTTT
TRBJ1-1 many TRBV20-1 . CSASNPSPAFF TGCAGTGCTAGTAATCCATCTCCAGCTTTCTTT
TRBJ2-1 few TRBV15 TRBD2 CATSRRLAGQSYNEQFF TGTGCCACCAGCAGACGACTAGCGGGACAGTCCTACAATGAGCAGTTCTTC
TRBJ1-5 few TRBV20-1 TRBD1 CSAIVGQGDVQPQHF TGCAGTGCTATAGTCGGACAGGGGGACGTTCAGCCCCAGCATTTT
TRBJ2-5 few TRBV4-2 TRBD2 CASSQLTSSGVPGTQYF TGTGCCAGCAGCCAACTCACTTCAAGCGGGGTACCTGGAACCCAGTACTTC
TRBJ1-1 many TRBV12-3/TRBV12-4 . CASSLPPNGPLGAFF TGTGCCAGCAGTCTTCCCCCCAACGGGCCGCTCGGAGCTTTCTTT
TRBJ2-5 few TRBV5-5 . CASSSLGQQETQYF TGTGCCAGCAGCTCGTTAGGACAGCAAGAGACCCAGTACTTC
TRBJ1-1 many TRBV29-1 . CSAKGHPNTEAFF TGCAGCGCCAAGGGACACCCGAACACTGAAGCTTTCTTT
TRBJ2-3 many TRBV20-1 . CSAETQGSPDTQYF TGCAGTGCTGAGACCCAGGGGAGCCCAGATACGCAGTATTTT
TRBJ2-1 . TRBV6-1 . CASRSGVSYNEQFF TGTGCCAGCAGATCAGGCGTTTCCTACAATGAGCAGTTCTTC
TRBJ2-1 . TRBV6-5 . CASSYWAGDRYNEQFF TGTGCCAGCAGTTACTGGGCAGGGGATCGATACAATGAGCAGTTCTTC
TRBJ2-3 . TRBV15 . CASKRGAEWGTDTQYF TGTGCCAGCAAGAGGGGGGCGGAGTGGGGCACAGATACGCAGTATTTT
TRBJ2-3 many TRBV7-9 TRBD1 CASRSQAGTGRIDTQYF TGTGCCAGCAGGTCACAAGCCGGGACAGGGAGGATAGATACGCAGTATTTT
TRBJ2-5 . TRBV9 . CASSRRGGQVETQYF TGTGCCAGCAGCAGGAGGGGGGGGCAGGTCGAGACCCAGTACTTC
TRBJ2-1 few TRBV6-4 . CASSDSAAATLNEQFF TGTGCCAGCAGTGACTCTGCGGCCGCAACACTCAATGAGCAGTTCTTC
TRBJ1-3 few TRBV4-1 . CASSQVESTVSGNTIYF TGCGCCAGCAGCCAAGTCGAAAGTACCGTATCTGGAAACACCATATATTTT
TRBJ2-1 few TRBV19 . CASSIRVLGNEQFF TGTGCCAGTAGTATCCGGGTCCTGGGTAATGAGCAGTTCTTC
TRBJ2-5 few TRBV3-1 . CASSQDRTGAQTQYF TGTGCCAGCAGCCAAGATCGTACGGGGGCGCAGACCCAGTACTTC
TRBJ2-7 . TRBV12-5 . CASGLRGLEQYF TGTGCTAGTGGTTTGAGGGGTCTCGAGCAGTACTTC
TRBJ2-5 . TRBV19 . CASSIVGFQETQYF TGTGCCAGTAGTATAGTAGGGTTCCAAGAGACCCAGTACTTC
TRBJ2-2 few TRBV11-2 . CASSLQGLGGELFF TGTGCCAGCAGCTTACAGGGTCTTGGCGGGGAGCTGTTTTTT
TRBJ1-2 many TRBV28 TRBD1 CASSFGDRDNDGYTF TGTGCCAGCAGTTTCGGGGACAGGGACAACGATGGCTACACCTTC
TRBJ2-2 many TRBV20-1 TRBD2 CSAIPGLAGRSTGELFF TGCAGTGCTATCCCGGGACTAGCGGGGAGGAGCACCGGGGAGCTGTTTTTT
TRBJ1-6 . TRBV20-1 . CSARGRGGSSNSPLHF TGCAGTGCTAGAGGACGGGGGGGCAGTTCAAATTCACCCCTCCACTTT
TRBJ2-2 . TRBV10-1 . CASSDSGLLGELFF TGCGCCAGCAGTGACTCGGGACTCCTCGGGGAGCTGTTTTTT
TRBJ2-5 few TRBV5-4 . CASSPGGGQQETQYF TGTGCCAGCAGCCCCGGAGGGGGACAACAAGAGACCCAGTACTTC